The present T cell receptor (beta chain) was sequenced within a study of T cell repertoires in cytomegalovirus infection. Germline-derived CDR1 and CDR2 are SEHNR and FQNEAQ (reference sequence). The length of the CDR3 is 14 residues. V was clipped by 5 bases and J by 0 bases, with 11 bases between them. A remark on this clonotype: Its target is unknown.

Using its own MiXCR run on the reads, TCRdb lists one record per CDR3 protein. The table shows about 920,000 distinct CDR3 sequences, with about a third occurring only once. The chain links TRBV7-9 to TRBJ2-7; D remains unclear. The TCR originated in a human donor in good health (CMV status not recorded). Some clones in this sample may be carry-over from other donors' samples. The starting material was cultured CD8+ T cells from PBMCs, obtained from culture after CMV antigen stimulation. The CDR3 spells CASSRTDNSYEQYF. DNA of the CDR3: TGTGCCAGCAGCCGAACTGACAACTCCTACGAGCAGTACTTC.